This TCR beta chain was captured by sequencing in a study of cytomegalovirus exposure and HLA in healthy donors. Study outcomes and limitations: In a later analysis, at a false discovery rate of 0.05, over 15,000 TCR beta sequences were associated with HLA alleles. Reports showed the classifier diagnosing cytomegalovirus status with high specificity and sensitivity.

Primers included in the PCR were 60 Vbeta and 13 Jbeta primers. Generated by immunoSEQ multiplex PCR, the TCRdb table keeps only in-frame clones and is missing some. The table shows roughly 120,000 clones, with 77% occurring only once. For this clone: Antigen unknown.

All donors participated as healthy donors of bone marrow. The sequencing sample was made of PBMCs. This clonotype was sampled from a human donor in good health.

CDR3 protein: CSVDGTGDTQYF. CDR3 nucleotides: TGCAGCGTTGACGGTACGGGAGATACGCAGTATTTT. The rearrangement uses TRBV29-1 and TRBJ2-3; D is unresolved. The CDR3 runs 12 residues. In germline, CDR1 is SQVTM, CDR2 ANQGSEA. V lost 3 bases and J 5 bases, leaving 9 bases between the germline ends.